The sequence of this TCR beta chain was determined in a study of T cell responses to AZD1222 COVID-19 vaccine. Overall study findings and caveats: Elevations in Spike-specific TCR breadth and depth followed administration of two AZD1222 doses. Researchers report vaccine-associated CD4 TCRs spanning spike, with dominance at 160-218 and 743-854. Without day 14 samples, only post-peak T cell repertoires were studied.

Only in-frame clones appear in the TCRdb table, and some are missing; sequencing was by immunoSEQ multiplex PCR. The table shows approximately 190,000 clones, with more than 75% occurring only once. Turning to this clone: Its antigen is undetermined.

Trimming removed 4 bases from V and 5 bases from J, with 5 bases in between. The CDR3 is 11 amino acids. Germline CDR1 reads SGHAT; CDR2 reads FQNNGV. The V call is TRBV11-2, the J call TRBJ2-5; D not certain. This clonotype originated in an adult in good health. The sample here was peripheral blood, taken on day 0 of AZD1222 vaccination. CDR3 amino acids: CASSSRETQYF. The CDR3 nucleotides are TGTGCCAGCAGCTCCCGGGAGACCCAGTACTTC.